This TCR beta chain was recovered during a study of T-cell reconstitution after alpha-beta-depleted transplantation in children. Unique molecular identifiers were incorporated into the prepared TCRbeta library. TCRdb re-called the PCR reads with MiXCR, one entry per CDR3 protein. This sample has about 980,000 distinct CDR3 sequences, with about 29% found just once. The TCR comes from a boy under two years old who had a stem cell transplant for SCID, so the T cells may come from the graft donor. This material consisted of PBMCs, mostly from graft donor cells, taken 360 days after TCRalphabeta/CD19-depleted stem cell transplant.

This CDR3 reads CASSPRDRVRENTEAFF. In DNA form, the CDR3 reads TGTGCCAGCAGTCCCCGGGACAGGGTACGGGAGAACACTGAAGCTTTCTTT. The rearrangement joins TRBV6-2 or TRBV6-3 to TRBJ1-1; 9 positions match TRBD1. Trimming took 5 bases from V and 1 from J; bases not matched to a gene: 11. The CDR3 totals 17 residues. Germline V gene lookup returns CDR1 MNHEY and CDR2 SVGEGT.